The present T cell receptor beta chain was sequenced within a study of lymphopenia after photon versus proton radiotherapy. The CDR3 totals 14 residues. CDR1 is MDHEN, CDR2 SYDVKM, per germline. Trimming cost V 7 bases and J 10 bases, with 19 bases left between them. Assay used: immunoSEQ multiplex PCR; TCRdb lists only in-frame clones, some missing. This table has around 50,000 clones, roughly 83% appearing once. The input for sequencing was peripheral blood, taken from a patient treated with proton-based radiotherapy. The J gene is TRBJ1-4, the V gene TRBV28; no reliable D call. The origin of this receptor is a man aged 55 to 69 with pancreatic cancer. The CDR3 reads CASTTEGIGLKLFF. For the CDR3, the DNA is TGTGCCAGCACCACCGAGGGCATCGGTTTAAAACTGTTTTTT. The full variable domain, in which reference TRBV28 and TRBJ1-4 provide the parts outside the CDR3, is DVKVTQSSRYLVKRTGEKVFLECVQDMDHENMFWYRQDPGLGLRLIYFSYDVKMKEKGDIPEGYSVSREKKERFSLILESASTNQTSMYLCASTTEGIGLKLFFGSGTQLSVL.